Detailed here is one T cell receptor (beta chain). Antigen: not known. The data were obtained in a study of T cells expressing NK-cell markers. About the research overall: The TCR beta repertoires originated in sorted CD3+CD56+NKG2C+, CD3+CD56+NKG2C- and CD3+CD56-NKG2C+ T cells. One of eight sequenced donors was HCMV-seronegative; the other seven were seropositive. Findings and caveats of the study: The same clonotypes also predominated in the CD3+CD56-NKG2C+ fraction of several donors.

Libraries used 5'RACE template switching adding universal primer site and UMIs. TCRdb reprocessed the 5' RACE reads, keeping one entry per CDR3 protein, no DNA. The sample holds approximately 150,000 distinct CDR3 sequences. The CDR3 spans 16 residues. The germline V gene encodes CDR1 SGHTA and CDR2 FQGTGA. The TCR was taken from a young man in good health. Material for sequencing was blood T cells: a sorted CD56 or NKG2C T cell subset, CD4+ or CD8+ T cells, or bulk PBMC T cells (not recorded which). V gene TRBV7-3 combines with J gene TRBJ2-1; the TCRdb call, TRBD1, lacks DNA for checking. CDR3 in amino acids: CASSLYSGLSYNEQFF.